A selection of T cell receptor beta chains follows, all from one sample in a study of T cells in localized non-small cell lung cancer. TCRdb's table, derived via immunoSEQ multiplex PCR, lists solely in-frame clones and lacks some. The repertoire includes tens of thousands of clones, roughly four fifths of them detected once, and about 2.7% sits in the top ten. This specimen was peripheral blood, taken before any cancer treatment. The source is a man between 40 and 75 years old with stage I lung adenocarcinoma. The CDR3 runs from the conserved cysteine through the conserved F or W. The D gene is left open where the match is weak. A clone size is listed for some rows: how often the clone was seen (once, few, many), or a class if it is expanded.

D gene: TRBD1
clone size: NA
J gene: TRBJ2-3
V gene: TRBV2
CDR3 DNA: TGTGCCAGTGCGGTTGGGGCAGGGGGCCCAGATACGCAGTATTTT
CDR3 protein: CASAVGAGGPDTQYF

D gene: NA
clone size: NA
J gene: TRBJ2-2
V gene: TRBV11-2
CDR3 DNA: TGTGCCAGCAGCCCTCAAAGAGGCGGGGAGCTGTTTTTT
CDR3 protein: CASSPQRGGELFF

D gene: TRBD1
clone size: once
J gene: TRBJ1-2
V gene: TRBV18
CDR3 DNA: TGTGCCAGCTCACCGGTTTCGGGACAGGGTCGAGGCTACACCTTC
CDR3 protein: CASSPVSGQGRGYTF

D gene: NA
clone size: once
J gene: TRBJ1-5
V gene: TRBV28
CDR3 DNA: TGTGCCAGCAGAATGGGGCGGCAGCCCCAGCATTTT
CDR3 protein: CASRMGRQPQHF

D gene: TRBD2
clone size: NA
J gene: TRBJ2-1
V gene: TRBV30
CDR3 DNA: TGTGCCTGGAGTGTAGGACTAGCGGGACATGAGCAGTTCTTC
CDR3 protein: CAWSVGLAGHEQFF

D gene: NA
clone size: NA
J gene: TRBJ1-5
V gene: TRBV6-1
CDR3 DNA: TGTGCCAGCAGTGGACACTTCAATCAGCCCCAGCATTTT
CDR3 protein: CASSGHFNQPQHF

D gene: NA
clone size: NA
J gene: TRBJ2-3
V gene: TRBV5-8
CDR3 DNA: TGTGCCAGCAGCGGAGGACTGGGATCCACAGATACGCAGTATTTT
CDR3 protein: CASSGGLGSTDTQYF

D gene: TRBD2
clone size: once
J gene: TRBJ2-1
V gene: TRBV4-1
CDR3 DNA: TGCGCCAGCAGCCAACTAGCGGGAGATTACAATGAGCAGTTCTTC
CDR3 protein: CASSQLAGDYNEQFF

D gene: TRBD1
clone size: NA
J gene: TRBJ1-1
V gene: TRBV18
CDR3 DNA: TGTGCCAGCTCACCTGACAGGGGGAACACTGAAGCTTTCTTT
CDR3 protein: CASSPDRGNTEAFF

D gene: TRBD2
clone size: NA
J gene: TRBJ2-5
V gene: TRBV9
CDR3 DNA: TGTGCCAGCAGCGTAGTCGGGGGGGGTCAAGAGACCCAGTACTTC
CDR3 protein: CASSVVGGGQETQYF

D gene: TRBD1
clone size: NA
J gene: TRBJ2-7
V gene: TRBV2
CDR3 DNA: TGTGCCAGCAGGATGACAGGGGTCGTTGCCTACGAGCAGTACTTC
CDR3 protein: CASRMTGVVAYEQYF

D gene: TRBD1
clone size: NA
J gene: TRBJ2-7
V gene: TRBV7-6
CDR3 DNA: TGTGCCAGCAGCTTATGGACAGGTCTGTCCTACGAGCAGTACTTC
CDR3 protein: CASSLWTGLSYEQYF

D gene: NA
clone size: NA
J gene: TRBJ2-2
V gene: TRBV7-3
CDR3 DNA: TGTGCCCGGACGCAAAGGAACACCGGGGAGCTGTTTTTT
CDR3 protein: CARTQRNTGELFF

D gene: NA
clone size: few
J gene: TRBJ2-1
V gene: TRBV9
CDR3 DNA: TGTGCCAGCAGCGATACGACGACAGGAAATGAGCAGTTCTTC
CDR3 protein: CASSDTTTGNEQFF

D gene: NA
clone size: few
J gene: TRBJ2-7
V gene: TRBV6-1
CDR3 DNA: TGTGCCAGCAGTCCGACATGGGCCTCCTACGAGCAGTACTTC
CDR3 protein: CASSPTWASYEQYF

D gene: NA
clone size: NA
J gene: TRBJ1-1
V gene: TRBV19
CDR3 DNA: TGTGCCAGTAGTTTACCGACAGGAGTGAACACTGAAGCTTTCTTT
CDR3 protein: CASSLPTGVNTEAFF

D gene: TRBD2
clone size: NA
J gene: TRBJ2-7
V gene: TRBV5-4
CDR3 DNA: TGTGCCAGCAGCCACGGACTAGCGGACGGAGACGAGCAGTACTTC
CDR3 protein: CASSHGLADGDEQYF

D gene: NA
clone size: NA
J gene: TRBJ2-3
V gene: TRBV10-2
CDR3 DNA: TGCGCCAGCAGAAAATCACAGGGGGGGGATACGCAGTATTTT
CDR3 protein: CASRKSQGGDTQYF

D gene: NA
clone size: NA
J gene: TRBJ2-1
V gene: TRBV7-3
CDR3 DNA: TGTGCCAGCAGCTTGACAGCCTACAATGAGCAGTTCTTC
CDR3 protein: CASSLTAYNEQFF

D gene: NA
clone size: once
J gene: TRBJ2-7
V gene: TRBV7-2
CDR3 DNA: TGTGCCAGCAGCTTAGGCCAGAGCTCCTACGAGCAGTACTTC
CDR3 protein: CASSLGQSSYEQYF

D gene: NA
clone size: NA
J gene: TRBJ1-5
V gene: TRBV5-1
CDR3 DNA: TGCGCCAGCAGCTTAGGTGAATCGGGTCAGCCCCAGCATTTT
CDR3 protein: CASSLGESGQPQHF

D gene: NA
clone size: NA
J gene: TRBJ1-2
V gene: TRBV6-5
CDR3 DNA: TGTGCCAGCACAAACGCGGCAGGGGCAGGCGGCTACACCTTC
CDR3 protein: CASTNAAGAGGYTF

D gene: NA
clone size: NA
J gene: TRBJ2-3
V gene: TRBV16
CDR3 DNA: TGTGCCAGCAGCCGAAGGAGAGGGGTCCGGGACCGAAGCACAGATACGCAGTATTTT
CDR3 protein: CASSRRRGVRDRSTDTQYF

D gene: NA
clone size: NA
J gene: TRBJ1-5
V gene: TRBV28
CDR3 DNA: TGTGCCAGCAGTTTAGGCATTTATAGCAATCAGCCCCAGCATTTT
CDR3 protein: CASSLGIYSNQPQHF

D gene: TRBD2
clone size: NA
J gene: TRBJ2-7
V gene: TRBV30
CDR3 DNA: TGTGCCTGGAGTGTACGTCCTCCTAGCGGGAGATCGTTGTACGAGCAGTACTTC
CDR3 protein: CAWSVRPPSGRSLYEQYF

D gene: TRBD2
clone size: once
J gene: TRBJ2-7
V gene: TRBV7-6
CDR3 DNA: TGTGCCAGCAGCCAACTAGCGGGAGTTCACGAGCAGTACTTC
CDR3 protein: CASSQLAGVHEQYF

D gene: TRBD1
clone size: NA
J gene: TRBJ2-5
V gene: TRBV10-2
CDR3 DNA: TGCGCCAGCTCAACGGGACAGGGGTTTAAGGAGACCCAGTACTTC
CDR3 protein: CASSTGQGFKETQYF